This entry lists 30 T cell receptor beta chains sequenced from one sample in a study of shared clonotypes between healthy human individuals. The naive CD8 population came from CD45RO-negative cells selected for CCR7, without terminally differentiated effector memory CD45RA+ cells. The assay was immunoSEQ multiplex PCR, and TCRdb's table has in-frame clones only and misses some. The table includes about 2.1 million clones, 80% to 95% detected once. The sample consisted of naive CD8+ T cells from PBMCs. The receptor set was obtained from a man in his late teens or twenties in good health. Some clones in this sample may be carry-over from other donors' samples.

The V gene is TRBV9, the J gene TRBJ1-2, with D possibly TRBD1 on 6 matching bases. CDR1 SGDLS and CDR2 YYNGEE come from the germline V gene. The CDR3 is 14 residues long. Between the trimmed V and J ends, which lost 3 bases and 6 bases, there was a span of 15 bases. The CDR3 DNA follows: TGTGCCAGCAGCGACACACAGGGAAGGGATGGCTACACCTTC. Protein sequence: CASSDTQGRDGYTF.

As concerns this clone: The same CDR3 is also encoded by other DNA sequences in this sample. The chain is built from TRBV9 and TRBJ1-1; the D gene is possibly TRBD1 (6 bases). Looked up from germline, CDR1 is SGDLS and CDR2 is YYNGEE. V shed 0 bases and J shed 0 bases, with 9 bases lying between them. This CDR3 comprises 15 residues. As DNA, the CDR3 is TGTGCCAGCAGCGTAGCTACAGGGATGAACACTGAAGCTTTCTTT. It encodes CASSVATGMNTEAFF.

Notes on this clone: A read error may account for a junction end that differs from germline. The sample carries other DNA sequences with the same CDR3. The gene calls are TRBV28 and TRBJ1-4; the D is unclear. The CDR3 consists of 11 residues. CDR1 is MDHEN, CDR2 SYDVKM, per germline. This CDR3 is CASSLSEKLFF. As DNA, the CDR3 is TGTGCCAGCAGCTTATCTGAAAAACTGTTTTTT.

The chain couples TRBV5-1 to TRBJ2-1; 9 nucleotides match TRBD2. CDR3 length: 18 residues. Germline V gene sequence: CDR1 SGHRS, CDR2 YFSETQ. The trim removed 4 bases at V and 2 bases at J, leaving 13 bases unmatched. CDR3 loop: CASSTEPGAGGPYNEQFF. In nucleotides, the CDR3 is TGCGCCAGCAGCACCGAGCCGGGGGCGGGAGGGCCCTACAATGAGCAGTTCTTC.

J is TRBJ2-1 and V is TRBV9, with no clear D. CDR1 is SGDLS and CDR2 is YYNGEE in the germline V gene. The CDR3 runs 13 residues. The V gene lost 0 bases and the J gene lost 4 bases, with 5 bases spanning the gap. CDR3 protein: CASSVGEYNEQFF. The CDR3 DNA is TGTGCCAGCAGCGTAGGAGAGTACAATGAGCAGTTCTTC.

The rearrangement uses TRBV28 and TRBJ1-5; D gene uncertain. The germline CDR1 and CDR2 sequences are MDHEN and SYDVKM. The CDR3 loop spans 13 amino acids. Trimming cost V 8 bases and J 10 bases, with 18 bases left between them. Written as DNA, the CDR3 is TGTGCCAGCCGCTCCGGCCAGGCCTCACCCCAGCATTTT. Encoded protein: CASRSGQASPQHF.

This chain connects TRBV4-1 to TRBJ2-1; D may be TRBD1 or TRBD2 (5 bases each). Germline CDR1 MGHRA, CDR2 YSYEKL. The CDR3 runs to 16 residues. V gave up 1 base and J gave up 3 bases, with 13 bases separating them. The CDR3 DNA follows: TGCGCCAGCAGCCAAGCAGAGGGGCATTTCTACAATGAGCAGTTCTTC. Translation gives CASSQAEGHFYNEQFF.

This sequence joins TRBV10-1 and TRBJ2-7; TRBD1 matches 8 bases. CDR1 and CDR2 (germline): WNHNN, SYGVQD (reference sequence). The V gene end was trimmed by 5 bases and the J gene end by 5 bases; junction bases not matched to a gene: 11. The CDR3 runs to 15 residues. CDR3 loop: CASSRFETGAHEQYF. The DNA of the CDR3 is TGCGCCAGCAGTCGCTTTGAGACAGGGGCCCACGAGCAGTACTTC.

This chain links TRBV9 with TRBJ2-7; TRBD2 matches at 11 bases. After removal of 3 bases from V and 3 bases from J, the junction contained 5 bases not matched to a gene. CDR1 is SGDLS and CDR2 is YYNGEE in the germline V gene. The CDR3 is made up of 15 amino acids. The CDR3 bases are TGTGCCAGCAGCGCGGGGGGGACTAGCGGCTACGAGCAGTACTTC. Encoded protein: CASSAGGTSGYEQYF.

This chain uses TRBV11-3 with TRBJ2-2; perhaps D is TRBD1 or TRBD2 (5 bases each). Germline V gives CDR1 SGHNT, CDR2 YENEEA. The CDR3 consists of 15 residues. Deletions cut 10 bases from V and 2 bases from J, with 17 bases between. CDR3 in DNA: TGTGCCAACCTCCCGGGGCCAGTAAACACCGGGGAGCTGTTTTTT. This encodes CANLPGPVNTGELFF.

The count of this clone is one. CDR3 residues: CASSPRDREETQYF. In DNA, the CDR3 is TGTGCCAGCAGCCCTCGGGACAGGGAAGAGACCCAGTACTTC. This chain joins TRBV11-3 and TRBJ2-5, with 9 nucleotides matching TRBD1. From germline, CDR1 is SGHNT and CDR2 YENEEA. Losses at the gene ends were 5 bases for V and 3 bases for J; bases not matched to a gene: 4. The CDR3 extends over 14 amino acids.

The chain employs TRBV27 and TRBJ2-7; possibly TRBD1 or TRBD2 for D (5 bases each). The CDR3 consists of 15 residues. The V gene lost 5 bases and the J gene lost 6 bases, with 20 bases spanning the gap. Germline CDR1 and CDR2: MNHEY and SMNVEV (reference sequence). The CDR3 DNA follows: TGTGCCAGCAGTCCGTCTGGGACCGGTGGGGTCGAGCAGTACTTC. Translating gives CASSPSGTGGVEQYF.

The V call is TRBV29-1, the J call TRBJ1-2; unclear D gene. Per the germline V gene, CDR1 is SQVTM and CDR2 is ANQGSEA. The length of the CDR3 is 14 residues. The ends were cut back, 7 bases at V and 5 bases at J, with 20 bases in the middle. Written as DNA, the CDR3 is TGCAGCGGCCGTTTAGGCGGGGATTATTATGGCTACACCTTC. Its protein is CSGRLGGDYYGYTF.

The chain couples TRBV4-1 to TRBJ2-1; D may correspond to TRBD1 or TRBD2 (5 bases each). Germline CDR1 and CDR2: MGHRA and YSYEKL. V lost 0 bases and J 0 bases, leaving 12 bases between the germline ends. This CDR3 is built from 17 residues. CDR3 residues: CASSQDLGVFSYNEQFF. Here the CDR3 DNA reads TGCGCCAGCAGCCAAGATCTGGGGGTCTTCTCCTACAATGAGCAGTTCTTC.

V usage is TRBV9 and J usage is TRBJ2-3; D unclear. The CDR3 is made up of 15 amino acids. Trimming removed 3 bases from V and 1 base from J, with 12 bases in between. The germline V gene has CDR1 SGDLS and CDR2 YYNGEE. For the CDR3, the DNA is TGTGCCAGCAGCGAATCCCCACGGGGCACAGATACGCAGTATTTT. It codes for CASSESPRGTDTQYF.

The sample holds a few counts of this clone. The J gene is TRBJ2-2, the V gene TRBV9; 8 nucleotides line up with TRBD2. Per germline, CDR1 SGDLS and CDR2 YYNGEE. The CDR3 contains 17 residues. V lost 5 bases to trimming and J lost 6 bases; unmatched junction nucleotides: 15. In nucleotides, the CDR3 is TGTGCCAGCAGAGCCGCCGGGACTAGAGCATTATCCGGGGAGCTGTTTTTT. Translated, it gives CASRAAGTRALSGELFF.

The V gene is TRBV28, the J gene TRBJ2-1; 11 bases agree with TRBD2. Losses at the gene ends were 2 bases for V and 2 bases for J; bases not matched to a gene: 5. This CDR3 spans 17 amino acids. Germline V lookup: CDR1 MDHEN, CDR2 SYDVKM. Written as DNA, the CDR3 is TGTGCCAGCAGTTTACATCTAGCGGGAGGTACCTACAATGAGCAGTTCTTC. This encodes CASSLHLAGGTYNEQFF.

This chain uses TRBV4-3 with TRBJ2-1, with 8 positions matching TRBD1. CDR1 is LGHNA and CDR2 is YSLEER in the germline V gene. The CDR3 is made up of 15 amino acids. Germline trimming cut 1 base from V and 6 bases from J; bases unmatched to any gene: 5. The CDR3 reads CASSQGTGYPNEQFF. The CDR3 coding sequence is TGCGCCAGCAGCCAAGGGACAGGGTACCCCAATGAGCAGTTCTTC.

This sequence joins TRBV7-3 and TRBJ2-1; 14 bases fit TRBD2. Looked up from germline, CDR1 is SGHTA and CDR2 is FQGTGA. The CDR3 spans 18 residues. J lost 6 bases, V lost 6 bases, and 13 bases had no gene match. CDR3 amino acids: CASSTKGLAGELGNEQFF. CDR3 DNA: TGTGCCAGCAGTACCAAGGGACTAGCGGGAGAATTAGGCAATGAGCAGTTCTTC.

This chain joins TRBV15 and TRBJ1-1; no clear D. The V gene lost 5 bases and the J gene lost 4 bases, with 14 bases spanning the gap. Germline CDR1 reads LNHNV; CDR2 reads YYDKDF (reference sequence). The CDR3 is 14 amino acids. CDR3 residues: CATSFPARGTEAFF. CDR3 sequence (DNA): TGTGCCACCAGCTTCCCGGCCCGTGGCACTGAAGCTTTCTTT.

The chain links TRBV2 to TRBJ2-3; 9 nucleotides agree with TRBD2. CDR1 and CDR2 from the germline V gene are SNHLY and FYNNEI. The CDR3 has 18 residues. V shed 3 bases, J shed 2 bases, and the junction held 12 bases outside the gene matches. CDR3 sequence (DNA): TGTGCCAGCAGTGAGGGGGGCATCAGCGGGAGGATCACAGATACGCAGTATTTT. This translates into CASSEGGISGRITDTQYF.

V is TRBV6-1 and J is TRBJ2-1; D unresolved. The germline V gene encodes CDR1 MNHNS and CDR2 SASEGT. CDR3 length: 11 amino acids. The V gene lost 10 bases and the J gene lost 6 bases, with 10 bases spanning the gap. CDR3 DNA sequence: TGTGCCACCCTGGGCCCCAATGAGCAGTTCTTC. This sequence encodes CATLGPNEQFF.

As concerns this clone: Other DNA sequences in this sample translate to the same CDR3. The chain joins TRBV13 to TRBJ1-1; a possible D gene is TRBD1 (6 bases). Per germline, CDR1 PRHDT and CDR2 FYEKMQ (reference sequence). Trimming removed 0 bases from V and 0 bases from J, with 14 bases in between. This CDR3 is 17 amino acids long. The CDR3 loop is CASSLGRQGPMNTEAFF. The CDR3 DNA reads TGTGCCAGCAGCTTAGGAAGGCAGGGGCCCATGAACACTGAAGCTTTCTTT. Using reference TRBV13 and TRBJ1-1 for the parts outside the CDR3, the full variable domain is AAGVIQSPRHLIKEKRETATLKCYPIPRHDTVYWYQQGPGQDPQFLISFYEKMQSDKGSIPDRFSAQQFSDYHSELNMSSLELGDSALYFCASSLGRQGPMNTEAFFGQGTRLTVV.

The chain has TRBV15 and TRBJ2-7, with D unclear. Germline V gene data show CDR1 as LNHNV and CDR2 as YYDKDF (reference sequence). The CDR3 is 13 amino acids. The V gene lost 5 bases and the J gene lost 4 bases, with 12 bases spanning the gap. This chain's CDR3 is CATSAELGYEQYF. CDR3 DNA sequence: TGTGCCACCAGCGCAGAGTTGGGTTACGAGCAGTACTTC.

The V and J genes are TRBV7-9 and TRBJ1-1; D unresolved. This CDR3 contains 15 residues. The ends were cut back, 3 bases at V and 0 bases at J, with 11 bases in the middle. CDR1 and CDR2 from the germline V gene are SEHNR and FQNEAQ (reference sequence). The CDR3 nucleotides read TGTGCCAGCAGCTTGGGCGGGGTACTGAACACTGAAGCTTTCTTT. It codes for CASSLGGVLNTEAFF.

CDR3: CASSYNQGVSYEQYF. For the CDR3, the DNA is TGCGCCAGCAGCTATAATCAGGGGGTCTCCTACGAGCAGTACTTC. The V gene is TRBV5-1, the J gene TRBJ2-7, with 7 bases identical to TRBD1. This CDR3 spans 15 amino acids. CDR1 is SGHRS and CDR2 is YFSETQ in the germline V gene. V trimming: 3 bases; J trimming: 0 bases; junction bases outside the gene matches: 6.

The V gene is TRBV4-1, the J gene TRBJ2-7; no definite D call. The CDR3 extends over 13 amino acids. V was clipped by 4 bases and J by 6 bases, with 13 bases between them. Germline V gene sequence: CDR1 MGHRA, CDR2 YSYEKL. The CDR3: CASSPGVAREQYF. CDR3 DNA sequence: TGCGCCAGCAGCCCCGGTGTAGCCCGCGAGCAGTACTTC.

V and J are TRBV7-2 and TRBJ1-2, with 7 positions matching TRBD1. From germline, CDR1 is SGHTA and CDR2 FQGNSA. Unmatched junction bases numbered 9, after V lost 1 base and J lost 4 bases. The CDR3 length is 16 residues. In DNA form, the CDR3 reads TGTGCCAGCAGCTTAGTCGGAGGGGGCACGAGCTATGGCTACACCTTC. Residues: CASSLVGGGTSYGYTF.

The rearrangement uses TRBV10-3 and TRBJ2-1; D possibly corresponds to TRBD2 (6 bases). V was pared by 3 bases and J by 0 bases, with 12 bases between. The CDR3 length is 16 residues. CDR1 is ENHRY and CDR2 is SYGVKD in the germline V gene. The CDR3 loop reads CAISDYKRVSYNEQFF. DNA of the CDR3: TGTGCCATCAGTGACTATAAGCGGGTCTCCTACAATGAGCAGTTCTTC.

This chain links TRBV4-1 with TRBJ2-2; TRBD2 might be the D (6 bases). The CDR3 has 15 amino acids. Germline V gives CDR1 MGHRA, CDR2 YSYEKL. V lost 0 bases, J lost 5 bases, and 10 bases lay in between. DNA for the CDR3: TGCGCCAGCAGCCAAGATTGGGGGGTAACCGGGGAGCTGTTTTTT. This translates into CASSQDWGVTGELFF.